The present T cell receptor beta chain was sequenced within a study of blood T cell repertoires in COVID-19 (dated by TCRdb to the early 2020s). A note on the overall study: Samples covering the acute and convalescent phases of COVID-19 were provided by collaborators in the United States, Italy and Spain. The prospective study material was composed of cDNA or gDNA derived from T cells, B-cell-depleted T cells, or PBMCs. Deeply sampled blood TCRbeta repertoires from subjects exposed to, actively infected with, or recovered from COVID-19 were included in the dataset. The repertoires were released in a freely available public database intended as a resource for research on the immune response to SARS-CoV-2. The samples were drawn from two sources: the first 160 participants of the ongoing ImmuneRACE study, and some 1,300 subjects contributed by 6 global collaborators. Sample metadata almost always included a de-identified subject ID, COVID-19 status, age in years and sex. Where HLA class I and class II types were available, the types were taken from metadata supplied by the sample provider, not from assay-based typing. What the research found in general, with its limitations: Clinical and demographic metadata were provided uncurated, with the amount varying by source and participant.

TCRbeta CDR3 regions were amplified from genomic DNA by means of the immunoSEQ Assay, a bias-controlled multiplex PCR. Under the source paper's analysis protocol: The number of nucleated cells in each sample was estimated by amplification of reference gene primers within the assay. Sequence reads were collapsed and filtered to measure the absolute abundance of every unique TCRbeta CDR3 rearrangement. For each sample, productive Simpson clonality was calculated by taking the square root of Simpson's diversity index across productive rearrangements. Entries here come from immuneACCESS through TCRdb and include only in-frame sequences with V and J called. Some clones fail to appear in such tables; in the studies checked, an unresolved V gene covers under half of the shortfall, and the cause of the remainder is unknown. V, J and clone size reflect that table, while D and trimming were determined from the DNA. A total of a few hundred thousand clones appear in this sample, around 86% of them only once. The top ten hold 3% of the sample.

The collaborating institutions used their own protocols to collect whole blood in K2EDTA tubes. For TCRbeta analysis, collaborators shipped samples in one of three forms: frozen whole blood, isolated PBMCs, or DNA extracted from either of those sample types. Points on this clone: Its antigen has not been determined. No base-level quality is on record; no much larger clone is a single base apart. Different DNA sequences within this sample yield the same CDR3.

The germline V gene gives CDR1 as MDHEN and CDR2 as SYDVKM. V is pared back by 2 bases and J by 7 bases, with 6 bases lying between the germline termini. From the cysteine up to the phenylalanine, the CDR3 has a length of 12 residues. Of all the DNA, just the CDR3 is kept, 36 bases in frame from base 1. The sequencing sample was made of peripheral blood. This TCR derives from a woman aged 25 to 39 with active or convalescent COVID-19. The receptor chain draws on TRBV28 and TRBJ1-5; TRBD1 might be the D gene, on 5 matching bases. The CDR3 protein is CASSLRGQPQHF. The sequenced DNA is TGTGCCAGCAGTTTAAGGGGCCAGCCCCAGCATTTT.